There are many counts of the clone carrying this TCR beta chain. These data belong to a study of human T cells and chemical hapten exposure. Regarding time point: patch test 1, 2 weeks after DPC sensitization. Treatment noted: therapeutic diphenylcyclopropenone sensitization with weekly scalp DPC. Within the library, unique molecular identifiers were attached to each individual cDNA molecule. TCRdb fed the RACE reads into MiXCR, producing one record per CDR3 protein. The sample consists of around 77,000 distinct CDR3 sequences, 9.8% of them appearing once. This clonotype originated in a woman between 40 and 50 years old with alopecia areata. Some clones in this sample may be carry-over from other donors' samples. Source: whole blood, taken in connection with sensitization to the hapten diphenylcyclopropenone (DPC).

This CDR3 is CASSERQGYTGELFF. Here the CDR3 DNA reads TGTGCCAGCAGTGAAAGGCAGGGGTACACCGGGGAGCTGTTTTTT. The chain recombines TRBV6-1 with TRBJ2-2; possible D gene TRBD1, 6 bases. Trimming cost V 2 bases and J 3 bases, with 10 bases left between them. CDR3 length: 15 residues. Germline assignment: CDR1 MNHNS and CDR2 SASEGT.